Reported below is one T cell receptor beta chain. The target antigen is unknown. The donors gave bone marrow, and they were healthy. The PCR used 60 Vbeta and 13 Jbeta primers. Generated by immunoSEQ multiplex PCR, the TCRdb table keeps only in-frame clones and is missing some. The repertoire holds 100,000 to 150,000 clones, with roughly four fifths as singletons. This record comes from a study of cytomegalovirus exposure and HLA in healthy donors. Points from the study as a whole: Most TCR sequences proved rare, with some public TCRs found in many donors.

The TCR comes from a boy between 2 and 15 years old in good health and CMV-seronegative. Source material: PBMCs.

The CDR3 is CATSREGQIYNEQFF. CDR3 coding DNA: TGTGCCACCAGCAGGGAGGGACAGATCTACAATGAGCAGTTCTTC. V is TRBV15 and J is TRBJ2-1, with D maybe TRBD1 (7 bases). Trimming took off 3 bases at V and 3 bases at J, with 12 bases between the two ends. This CDR3 spans 15 amino acids. CDR1 is LNHNV and CDR2 is YYDKDF in the germline V gene (reference sequence). Together with reference TRBV15 and TRBJ2-1, the CDR3 gives the full variable domain: DAMVIQNPRYQVTQFGKPVTLSCSQTLNHNVMYWYQQKSSQAPKLLFHYYDKDFNNEADTPDNFQSRRPNTSFCFLDIRSPGLGDTAMYLCATSREGQIYNEQFFGPGTRLTVL.